This TCR beta chain was recorded in a study of blood T cell repertoires in COVID-19. Whole-study context: Spain, Italy and the United States supplied samples that represented acute and convalescent COVID-19. Nucleic acid was either cDNA or gDNA, and it came from T cells, B-cell-depleted T cells, or PBMCs.

Germline V gives CDR1 SQVTM, CDR2 ANQGSEA. Trimming removed 4 bases from V and 0 bases from J; junction bases left unmatched: 7. This CDR3 has 17 amino acids. Followed longitudinally, the Seattle patients had been enrolled during active infection. Authors' data handling: The authors estimated nucleated cell counts from reference gene primer amplification. Profiling relied on immunoSEQ multiplex PCR, and the TCRdb table lists in-frame clones only, not all of them. That table is the source of V, J and clone size, and D and trimming were worked out from the DNA. Of approximately 75,000 clones listed, roughly 90% are singletons.

This sequence originates from a man older than 75 with COVID-19, enrolled during active disease. This chain uses TRBV29-1 with TRBJ1-5, with 12 nucleotides matching TRBD1. Sequencing used peripheral blood. The CDR3 DNA reads TGCAGCGTTGGGGACAGGGGGCTAGGAAGTAGCAATCAGCCCCAGCATTTT. Encoded protein: CSVGDRGLGSSNQPQHF.